These T cell receptor beta chains were read from a single sample in a study of siplizumab effects on memory and regulatory T cells. The assay was immunoSEQ multiplex PCR, and TCRdb's table has in-frame clones only and misses some. The sample has 100,000 to 110,000 clones, 85% to 95% seen once. Specimen: non-Treg CD4+ T cells sorted from blood. These receptors all come from a human donor in good health. Both conserved end residues are part of each CDR3. The D gene is left open where the match is weak. The listing skips clone size in some rows; elsewhere it reads once, few, many or a size class.

d_call,j_call,v_call,clone_size,cdr3_aa,cdr3_nt
.,TRBJ1-4,TRBV6-1,.,CASSVSQGVGEKLFF,TGTGCCAGCAGCGTGTCCCAAGGGGTTGGCGAAAAACTGTTTTTT
.,TRBJ2-2,TRBV5-1,.,CASSREPNTGELFF,TGCGCCAGCAGCAGGGAACCGAACACCGGGGAGCTGTTTTTT
.,TRBJ2-2,TRBV27,.,CASSHQSTGELFF,TGTGCCAGCAGTCACCAATCCACCGGGGAGCTGTTTTTT
TRBD1,TRBJ1-2,TRBV6-5,.,CASSYFRDRGQGYTF,TGTGCCAGCAGTTACTTCCGGGACAGGGGGCAGGGCTACACCTTC
TRBD1,TRBJ2-5,TRBV7-9,once,CASRTGTAQETQYF,TGTGCCAGCAGGACCGGGACAGCTCAAGAGACCCAGTACTTC
.,TRBJ1-1,TRBV28,.,CASRNTEAFF,TGTGCCAGCAGGAACACTGAAGCTTTCTTT
.,TRBJ1-4,TRBV6-5,.,CASGRVTNEKLFF,TGTGCCAGCGGGAGGGTAACTAATGAAAAACTGTTTTTT
.,TRBJ1-5,TRBV18,.,CASSPFGGIQPQHF,TGTGCCAGCTCACCATTCGGGGGCATTCAGCCCCAGCATTTT
TRBD1,TRBJ1-5,TRBV5-1,few,CASSMGQADQPQHF,TGCGCCAGCAGCATGGGACAGGCCGATCAGCCCCAGCATTTT
TRBD1,TRBJ2-3,TRBV25-1,once,CASSGSGTGRSDTQYF,TGTGCCAGCAGTGGTTCCGGGACAGGGAGATCGGATACGCAGTATTTT
.,TRBJ2-7,TRBV28,.,CASSLGGHQPYEQYF,TGTGCCAGCAGCCTGGGAGGACATCAGCCCTACGAGCAGTACTTC
TRBD1,TRBJ1-5,TRBV5-4,.,CASSLGGTGSNQPQHF,TGTGCCAGCAGCTTGGGAGGGACAGGGAGCAATCAGCCCCAGCATTTT
.,TRBJ2-1,TRBV27,.,CASSLGRREGIYNEQFF,TGTGCCAGCAGTCTGGGTAGGCGGGAAGGGATTTACAATGAGCAGTTCTTC
.,TRBJ1-4,TRBV19,.,CASSGIGQRTNEKLFF,TGTGCCAGTAGTGGAATAGGACAGAGGACTAATGAAAAACTGTTTTTT
.,TRBJ1-1,TRBV2,.,CASRVETGNTEAFF,TGTGCCAGCAGGGTCGAGACGGGGAACACTGAAGCTTTCTTT
TRBD1,TRBJ2-5,TRBV4-1,.,CASSPQRGQQETQYF,TGCGCCAGCAGCCCTCAACGGGGACAGCAAGAGACCCAGTACTTC
TRBD2,TRBJ2-5,TRBV9,.,CASSIGTSVQETQYF,TGTGCCAGCAGCATCGGGACTAGCGTTCAAGAGACCCAGTACTTC
.,TRBJ2-3,TRBV2,.,CASNRMLATSTDTQYF,TGTGCCAGCAACCGGATGCTAGCGACTAGCACAGATACGCAGTATTTT
.,TRBJ2-1,TRBV19,.,CASSRPKSYNEQFF,TGTGCCAGTAGTCGCCCGAAGTCTTACAATGAGCAGTTCTTC
.,TRBJ2-2,TRBV5-1,.,CASSLGQNTGELFF,TGCGCCAGCAGCTTGGGACAGAACACCGGGGAGCTGTTTTTT
.,TRBJ1-2,TRBV6-1,.,CASRRQDGYGYTF,TGTGCCAGCAGACGACAGGACGGTTATGGCTACACCTTC
TRBD2,TRBJ2-3,TRBV9,.,CASSPTSGSTDTQYF,TGTGCCAGCAGCCCAACTAGCGGGAGTACAGATACGCAGTATTTT
TRBD1,TRBJ1-1,TRBV6-1,.,CASSPGQRNTEAFF,TGTGCCAGCAGCCCGGGACAGCGGAACACTGAAGCTTTCTTT
.,TRBJ1-1,TRBV10-1,.,CASSISRQPNTEAFF,TGCGCCAGCAGTATATCACGACAGCCGAACACTGAAGCTTTCTTT
.,TRBJ2-5,TRBV2,.,CASSEAWVSRAGGETQYF,TGTGCCAGCAGTGAAGCCTGGGTGTCTAGGGCAGGTGGAGAGACCCAGTACTTC
TRBD1,TRBJ2-4,TRBV7-3,.,CASSPTGGKTKNIQYF,TGTGCCAGCAGCCCCACAGGGGGTAAAACCAAAAACATTCAGTACTTC
TRBD2,TRBJ2-5,TRBV10-1,.,CASSTSGQETQYF,TGCGCCAGCAGTACTAGCGGACAAGAGACCCAGTACTTC
TRBD1,TRBJ1-3,TRBV19,.,CASREDRGRRNTIYF,TGTGCCAGTAGAGAAGACAGGGGGCGAAGAAACACCATATATTTT
TRBD2,TRBJ2-7,TRBV10-3,.,CAISPGTSGAYEQYF,TGTGCCATCAGTCCCGGGACTAGCGGGGCCTACGAGCAGTACTTC
.,TRBJ1-2,TRBV7-2,.,CASSLGVGNYGYTF,TGTGCCAGCAGCTTAGGCGTAGGAAACTATGGCTACACCTTC
.,TRBJ1-2,TRBV6-5,.,CASRRQPRTNYGYTF,TGTGCCAGCAGGCGCCAGCCGAGGACGAACTATGGCTACACCTTC
TRBD2,TRBJ2-4,TRBV6-5,.,CASSYGLATKNIQYF,TGTGCCAGCAGTTACGGACTAGCGACTAAAAACATTCAGTACTTC
.,TRBJ2-6,TRBV7-9,.,CASSLRDSLLGPGANVLTF,TGTGCCAGCAGCCTGCGGGACAGCCTTTTGGGCCCTGGGGCCAACGTCCTGACTTTC